What follows are 32 T cell receptor beta chains derived from one specimen sequenced in a study of cytomegalovirus exposure and HLA in healthy donors. A multiplex PCR was run with 60 Vbeta primers and 13 Jbeta primers. Method: immunoSEQ multiplex PCR; TCRdb's copy keeps in-frame clones and lacks some. The sample contains about 140,000 clones, roughly four fifths of which appear only once. Material: PBMCs. These receptors all stem from a man aged 18 to 29 in good health and CMV-seropositive.

The chain couples TRBV4-1 to TRBJ2-7, with a tentative D call TRBD2 (5 bases). Trimming took off 1 base at V and 6 bases at J, with 10 bases between the two ends. CDR1 is MGHRA and CDR2 is YSYEKL in the germline V gene. The CDR3 sequence is 13 residues long. The DNA of the CDR3 is TGCGCCAGCAGCCAAGGTCGGGGAGCCGAGCAGTACTTC. Translated, it gives CASSQGRGAEQYF.

This clone was recorded once. The chain uses TRBV28 and TRBJ2-6; 7 bases align to TRBD1. Germline V lookup: CDR1 MDHEN, CDR2 SYDVKM. CDR3 length: 17 amino acids. With V trimmed by 3 bases and J by 4 bases, 9 bases remained unmatched. The CDR3 bases are TGTGCCAGCAGTTTTCAGGGGGTAAAAACGGGGGCCAACGTCCTGACTTTC. Protein product: CASSFQGVKTGANVLTF.

This chain joins TRBV18 and TRBJ1-5, with D possibly TRBD1 on 5 matching bases. The CDR3 is 16 amino acids. The germline gives CDR1 KGHSH, CDR2 LQKENI. Trimming removed 4 bases from V and 0 bases from J, with 13 bases in between. CDR3 DNA sequence: TGTGCCAGCTCACAAGGGGTCGGCCCTAGCAATCAGCCCCAGCATTTT. Protein product: CASSQGVGPSNQPQHF.

The chain combines TRBV5-1 with TRBJ1-1, with D perhaps matching TRBD1 (6 bases). The CDR3 is 14 amino acids. The V and J ends lost 4 bases and 1 base respectively, with 11 bases between them. Germline CDR1 SGHRS, CDR2 YFSETQ. The CDR3 sequence is CASSAGTPNTEAFF. CDR3 DNA: TGCGCCAGCAGCGCCGGGACACCGAACACTGAAGCTTTCTTT. Variable domain in full (rest from reference TRBV5-1 and TRBJ1-1): KAGVTQTPRYLIKTRGQQVTLSCSPISGHRSVSWYQQTPGQGLQFLFEYFSETQRNKGNFPGRFSGRQFSNSRSEMNVSTLELGDSALYLCASSAGTPNTEAFFGQGTRLTVV.

This sequence joins TRBV29-1 and TRBJ2-1; D may be TRBD2 (5 bases). This CDR3 spans 18 amino acids. CDR1 is SQVTM and CDR2 is ANQGSEA in the germline V gene. V lost 0 bases, J lost 6 bases, and 24 bases lay in between. CDR3 DNA sequence: TGCAGCGTTGAAGAAAAAAGTGGTGGGCTTAGCGTACTCAATGAGCAGTTCTTC. This codes for CSVEEKSGGLSVLNEQFF.

This chain connects TRBV5-1 to TRBJ2-1; D perhaps matches TRBD1 (5 bases). The germline V gene encodes CDR1 SGHRS and CDR2 YFSETQ. Trimming removed 1 base at V and 6 bases at J, with 11 bases between. The CDR3 totals 14 residues. CDR3 loop: CASSLFGHFNEQFF. The CDR3 DNA sequence: TGCGCCAGCAGCTTGTTTGGACATTTCAATGAGCAGTTCTTC.

This chain uses TRBV4-1 with TRBJ2-5; 10 nucleotides align to TRBD2. The J call may be in error: the DNA end matches TRBJ2-7 better. CDR1 MGHRA and CDR2 YSYEKL come from the germline V gene. The CDR3 consists of 16 residues. CDR3 nucleotides: TGCGCCAGCAGCCAAGAGCCTAGCGGGAGTAAAAACGAGCAGTACTTC. Protein product: CASSQEPSGSKNEQYF.

The rearrangement links TRBV7-9 to TRBJ1-1; 7 bases fit TRBD1. Germline values: CDR1 SEHNR, CDR2 FQNEAQ (reference sequence). CDR3 size: 15 residues. The V gene end was trimmed by 5 bases and the J gene end by 6 bases; junction bases not matched to a gene: 12. CDR3 in amino acids: CASSVDRVGRSEAFF. The CDR3 nucleotides are TGTGCCAGCAGCGTTGACAGGGTGGGGAGGTCTGAAGCTTTCTTT. Looking up the rest from reference TRBV7-9 and TRBJ1-1 gives the full variable domain: DTGVSQNPRHKITKRGQNVTFRCDPISEHNRLYWYRQTLGQGPEFLTYFQNEAQLEKSRLLSDRFSAERPKGSFSTLEIQRTEQGDSAMYLCASSVDRVGRSEAFFGQGTRLTVV.

The chain links TRBV6-5 to TRBJ2-7, with 9 bases matching TRBD2. V dropped 6 bases and J dropped 5; count of bases not matched to a gene: 11. Germline V gene sequence: CDR1 MNHEY, CDR2 SVGAGI. This CDR3 contains 15 residues. In DNA form, the CDR3 reads TGTGCCAGCAGCACCTTGGGTAGCGGGAGACACGAGCAGTACTTC. Translated, it gives CASSTLGSGRHEQYF.

V gene TRBV5-8 combines with J gene TRBJ2-3; tentatively, D is TRBD1 (5 bases). The CDR3 has 17 residues. Trimming took off 0 bases at V and 2 bases at J, with 16 bases between the two ends. Germline V gene sequence: CDR1 SGHTS, CDR2 YDEGEE. DNA for the CDR3: TGTGCCAGCAGCTTGGGACATCTTCTCAGGGACACAGATACGCAGTATTTT. The encoded protein is CASSLGHLLRDTDTQYF.

This clone appeared once. A junction end diverges from the germline sequence, so it may reflect a read error. Other DNA sequences in the sample encode the same CDR3. This chain connects TRBV6-6 to TRBJ2-7, with 8 bases matching TRBD1. Germline CDR1 is MNHNY and CDR2 is SVGAGI (reference sequence). The CDR3 length is 13 residues. CDR3: CASSWVQGDEQYF. The DNA of the CDR3 is TGTGCCAGCAGTTGGGTACAGGGGGACGAACAGTACTTC.

This chain joins TRBV27 and TRBJ2-7; TRBD2 is a possible D gene (6 bases). The CDR3 has 15 residues. Per the germline V gene, CDR1 is MNHEY and CDR2 is SMNVEV (reference sequence). V dropped 2 bases and J dropped 3 bases, with 14 bases sitting between them. This chain's CDR3 is CASSLKTGEGYEQYF. CDR3 DNA: TGTGCCAGCAGTTTAAAGACGGGAGAAGGCTACGAGCAGTACTTC.

The chain links TRBV29-1 to TRBJ2-7; TRBD1 is a possible D gene (5 bases). V shed 5 bases and J shed 1 base, with 12 bases lying between them. The germline gives CDR1 SQVTM, CDR2 ANQGSEA. This CDR3 is built from 13 residues. The CDR3 sequence is CSVTTALSYEQYF. The CDR3 nucleotides are TGCAGCGTTACGACAGCGCTTTCCTACGAGCAGTACTTC.

The chain uses TRBV19 and TRBJ1-5; 12 bases line up with TRBD1. Germline assignment: CDR1 LNHDA and CDR2 SQIVND (reference sequence). Germline trimming cut 6 bases from V and 7 bases from J; bases unmatched to any gene: 10. The CDR3 consists of 16 residues. Here the CDR3 DNA reads TGTGCCAGTAGCATTACCGGGACAGGGGGCGGCCAGCCCCAGCATTTT. It encodes CASSITGTGGGQPQHF.

The chain joins TRBV29-1 to TRBJ2-5; 8 nucleotides match TRBD2. This CDR3 region has 16 residues. The germline CDR1 and CDR2 sequences are SQVTM and ANQGSEA. Germline trimming cut 6 bases from V and 5 bases from J; bases unmatched to any gene: 17. CDR3 coding DNA: TGCAGCGTGACGGGAGGGAGTAGTGGAGGGTTTGAGACCCAGTACTTC. As protein: CSVTGGSSGGFETQYF.

On this clone: An end of the junction does not agree with germline; a read error may underlie this. This rearrangement joins TRBV28 to TRBJ2-7; 9 bases are a match to TRBD1. The CDR3 runs 13 residues. The germline V gene has CDR1 MDHEN and CDR2 SYDVKM. The CDR3 DNA sequence: TGTGCCAGCAGATCCTCCTACCGGGACAGGGACCACTTC. This codes for CASRSSYRDRDHF.

This clone has a single count. The gene calls are TRBV28 and TRBJ2-1, with 9 bases fitting TRBD1. The V gene's germline CDR1 is MDHEN and CDR2 SYDVKM. The CDR3 has 15 amino acids. Trimming cost V 2 bases and J 9 bases; bases outside gene matches: 8. CDR3 coding DNA: TGTGCCAGCAGTTTAGGGACAGGGAATAGCGGTGAGCAGTTCTTC. Amino acid sequence: CASSLGTGNSGEQFF.

The gene calls are TRBV19 and TRBJ2-7, with 7 positions matching TRBD1. CDR1 and CDR2 from the germline V gene are LNHDA and SQIVND (reference sequence). This CDR3 spans 15 amino acids. The V gene end was trimmed by 2 bases and the J gene end by 2 bases; junction bases not matched to a gene: 6. CDR3 in DNA: TGTGCCAGTAGTATACGGACAGGACTTCCCTACGAGCAGTACTTC. It codes for CASSIRTGLPYEQYF. Together with reference TRBV19 and TRBJ2-7, the CDR3 gives the full variable domain: DGGITQSPKYLFRKEGQNVTLSCEQNLNHDAMYWYRQDPGQGLRLIYYSQIVNDFQKGDIAEGYSVSREKKESFPLTVTSAQKNPTAFYLCASSIRTGLPYEQYFGPGTRLTVT.

The rearrangement joins TRBV7-2 to TRBJ1-3; D remains unclear. Germline V gene lookup returns CDR1 SGHTA and CDR2 FQGNSA. This CDR3 is 16 amino acids long. V lost 5 bases and J 2 bases, leaving 16 bases between the germline ends. The CDR3 bases are TGTGCCAGCAGCCGCTTATACAGTCTGACTGGAAACACCATATATTTT. It encodes CASSRLYSLTGNTIYF.

V and J are TRBV30 and TRBJ2-2, with 8 bases identical to TRBD1. CDR3 length equals 13 residues. V dropped 5 bases and J dropped 7; count of bases not matched to a gene: 6. Germline V gene sequence: CDR1 GTSNPN, CDR2 SVGIG (reference sequence). The CDR3 bases are TGTGCCTGGCAATCAGGGGGCCACGGGGAGCTGTTTTTT. Translation gives CAWQSGGHGELFF.

The chain recombines TRBV18 with TRBJ1-4, with D possibly matching TRBD1 (6 bases). V was trimmed by 3 bases and J by 8 bases, leaving 13 bases between them. CDR1 and CDR2 (germline): KGHSH, LQKENI. The CDR3 contains 14 residues. CDR3: CASSPTGFGEKLFF. DNA for the CDR3: TGTGCCAGCTCACCTACAGGGTTCGGGGAAAAACTGTTTTTT.

This sequence joins TRBV11-2 and TRBJ2-2; D is possibly TRBD2 (6 bases). Germline V gene lookup returns CDR1 SGHAT and CDR2 FQNNGV. With 5 bases removed from V and 4 bases from J, the gap between germline ends came to 17 bases. The CDR3 has 16 residues. Here the CDR3 reads CASSPRRGKGTGELFF. The DNA of the CDR3 is TGTGCCAGCAGCCCTAGGAGGGGAAAGGGCACCGGGGAGCTGTTTTTT.

The chain has TRBV19 and TRBJ2-7, with 8 bases fitting TRBD2. V lost 5 bases and J lost 0; bases outside the gene matches: 6. From germline, CDR1 is LNHDA and CDR2 SQIVND (reference sequence). The CDR3 covers 15 residues. CDR3 amino acids: CASSASSGLSYEQYF. The CDR3 DNA sequence: TGTGCCAGTAGTGCCTCTAGCGGGCTCTCCTACGAGCAGTACTTC.

The chain employs TRBV27 and TRBJ2-1; 9 bases are shared with TRBD1. The junction had 4 bases not matched to a gene; V was cut back by 6 bases and J by 7 bases. Looked up from germline, CDR1 is MNHEY and CDR2 is SMNVEV (reference sequence). The CDR3 is made up of 13 amino acids. The CDR3 here is CASRDRGWNEQFF. Here the CDR3 DNA reads TGTGCCAGCAGGGACAGGGGATGGAATGAGCAGTTCTTC.

This clone was detected once. The rearrangement uses TRBV6-5 and TRBJ2-1; TRBD1 agrees at 7 bases. The J segment lost 1 base and the V segment lost 6 bases, leaving 6 bases of the junction unmatched. The CDR3 extends over 15 amino acids. Per the germline V gene, CDR1 is MNHEY and CDR2 is SVGAGI. The CDR3 coding sequence is TGTGCCAGCAGGCAGACAGGGAAATCCTACAATGAGCAGTTCTTC. Protein: CASRQTGKSYNEQFF.

This clone was recorded a few times. The CDR3 bases are TGTGCCAGCAGCTTAGGGGGGGTCCTGAACACTGAAGCTTTCTTT. Translating gives CASSLGGVLNTEAFF. The rearrangement links TRBV5-5 to TRBJ1-1, with TRBD1 as a possible D gene (6 bases). V lost 2 bases to trimming and J lost 0 bases, with 11 bases between them. Germline V gives CDR1 SGHKS, CDR2 YYEKEE (reference sequence). The CDR3 loop spans 15 amino acids.

The V and J genes are TRBV7-3 and TRBJ1-2; TRBD1 matches at 10 bases. Per germline, CDR1 SGHTA and CDR2 FQGTGA. The ends lost 4 bases at V and 3 bases at J; junction bases unmatched: 2. This CDR3 is 14 amino acids long. Here the CDR3 reads CASSSGTGDYGYTF. The CDR3 bases are TGTGCCAGCAGCTCCGGGACAGGGGACTATGGCTACACCTTC.

V and J are TRBV5-1 and TRBJ2-7; D is uncertain. Germline values: CDR1 SGHRS, CDR2 YFSETQ. Between the trimmed V and J ends, which lost 2 bases and 5 bases, there was a span of 8 bases. The CDR3 extends over 12 amino acids. The DNA for the CDR3 is TGCGCCAGCAGCTTATTACAAAACGAGCAGTACTTC. Translating it yields CASSLLQNEQYF.

V is TRBV13 and J is TRBJ1-2; no definite D call. The CDR3 spans 19 residues. Trimming shortened V by 0 bases and J by 0 bases, and 20 bases separated the two germline ends. CDR1 and CDR2 (germline): PRHDT, FYEKMQ (reference sequence). CDR3: CASSLGLRRIKSANYGYTF. As DNA, the CDR3 is TGTGCCAGCAGCTTAGGCCTCCGGCGGATCAAGTCGGCTAACTATGGCTACACCTTC.

This chain joins TRBV5-6 and TRBJ2-2; D perhaps matches TRBD2 (6 bases). Trimming took off 2 bases at V and 1 base at J, with 9 bases between the two ends. This CDR3 has 15 amino acids. Germline V CDR1 and CDR2: SGHDT, YYEEEE. The CDR3 nucleotides are TGTGCCAGCAGCTTCTACGGGAGGAACACCGGGGAGCTGTTTTTT. This sequence encodes CASSFYGRNTGELFF.

The chain links TRBV28 to TRBJ2-2; the D gene is possibly TRBD2 (5 bases). CDR1 is MDHEN and CDR2 is SYDVKM in the germline V gene. This CDR3 has 14 amino acids. V shed 2 bases and J shed 4 bases, with 8 bases lying between them. The CDR3 protein is CASSLPGSTGELFF. Written as DNA, the CDR3 is TGTGCCAGCAGTTTACCGGGAAGCACCGGGGAGCTGTTTTTT. Full variable domain (rest looked up from reference TRBV28 and TRBJ2-2): DVKVTQSSRYLVKRTGEKVFLECVQDMDHENMFWYRQDPGLGLRLIYFSYDVKMKEKGDIPEGYSVSREKKERFSLILESASTNQTSMYLCASSLPGSTGELFFGEGSRLTVL.

V gene TRBV6-1 combines with J gene TRBJ1-5; TRBD1 is a possible D gene (5 bases). Germline V gives CDR1 MNHNS, CDR2 SASEGT. V dropped 0 bases and J dropped 7 bases, with 10 bases sitting between them. The CDR3 covers 14 residues. The CDR3 protein is CASSEAYRGQPQHF. The CDR3 DNA reads as TGTGCCAGCAGTGAAGCGTATAGGGGCCAGCCCCAGCATTTT.